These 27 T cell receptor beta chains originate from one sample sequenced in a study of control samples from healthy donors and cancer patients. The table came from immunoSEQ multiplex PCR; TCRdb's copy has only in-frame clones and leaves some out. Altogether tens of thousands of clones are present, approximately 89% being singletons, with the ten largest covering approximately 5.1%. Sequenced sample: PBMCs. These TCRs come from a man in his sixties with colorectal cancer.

DNA of the CDR3: TGTGCCAGCATCCACCAGGGAGGAATTGATGGCTACACCTTC. Translated, it gives CASIHQGGIDGYTF. The chain has TRBV6-5 and TRBJ1-2; tentative D call: TRBD1 (5 bases). In germline, CDR1 is MNHEY, CDR2 SVGAGI. V lost 7 bases and J lost 6, with 18 bases in between. The CDR3 covers 14 residues.

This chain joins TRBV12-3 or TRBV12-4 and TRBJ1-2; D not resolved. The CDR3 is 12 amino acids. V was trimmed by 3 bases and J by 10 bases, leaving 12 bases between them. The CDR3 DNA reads TGTGCCAGCAGTTTTTTGCCCCCCGACTACACCTTC. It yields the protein CASSFLPPDYTF.

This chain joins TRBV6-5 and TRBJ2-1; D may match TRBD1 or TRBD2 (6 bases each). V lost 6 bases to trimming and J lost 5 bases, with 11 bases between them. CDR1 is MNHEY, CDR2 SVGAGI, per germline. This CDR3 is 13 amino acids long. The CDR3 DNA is TGTGCCAGCAGCCCGGGGGCGCACAATGAGCAGTTCTTC. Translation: CASSPGAHNEQFF.

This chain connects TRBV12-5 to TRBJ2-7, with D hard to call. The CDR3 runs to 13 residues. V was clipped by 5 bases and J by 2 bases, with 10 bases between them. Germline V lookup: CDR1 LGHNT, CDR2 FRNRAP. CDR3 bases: TGTGCTAGTGGTCTTGGGCAAACCTACGAGCAGTACTTC. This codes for CASGLGQTYEQYF.

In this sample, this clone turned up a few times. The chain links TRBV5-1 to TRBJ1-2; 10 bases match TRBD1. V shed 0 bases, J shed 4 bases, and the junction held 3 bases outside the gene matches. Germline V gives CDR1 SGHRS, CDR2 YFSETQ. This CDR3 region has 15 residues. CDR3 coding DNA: TGCGCCAGCAGCTTGGAGGGACAGGGGTTCTATGGCTACACCTTC. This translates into CASSLEGQGFYGYTF. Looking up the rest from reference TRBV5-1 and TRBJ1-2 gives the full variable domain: KAGVTQTPRYLIKTRGQQVTLSCSPISGHRSVSWYQQTPGQGLQFLFEYFSETQRNKGNFPGRFSGRQFSNSRSEMNVSTLELGDSALYLCASSLEGQGFYGYTFGSGTRLTVV.

The CDR3 protein is CASSQDLPSGLYEQYF. The DNA of the CDR3 is TGCGCCAGCAGCCAAGATCTCCCTAGCGGACTCTACGAGCAGTACTTC. The V gene is TRBV4-3, the J gene TRBJ2-7; 7 nucleotides line up with TRBD2. The CDR3 has 16 residues. The ends lost 0 bases at V and 3 bases at J; junction bases unmatched: 8. Looked up from germline, CDR1 is LGHNA and CDR2 is YSLEER.

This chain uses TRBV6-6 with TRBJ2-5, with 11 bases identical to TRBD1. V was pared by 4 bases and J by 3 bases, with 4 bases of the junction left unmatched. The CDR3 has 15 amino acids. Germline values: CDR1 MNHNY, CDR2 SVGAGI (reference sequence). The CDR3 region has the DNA TGTGCCAGCAGTTCACCGGGACAGGGGGAAGAGACCCAGTACTTC. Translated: CASSSPGQGEETQYF.

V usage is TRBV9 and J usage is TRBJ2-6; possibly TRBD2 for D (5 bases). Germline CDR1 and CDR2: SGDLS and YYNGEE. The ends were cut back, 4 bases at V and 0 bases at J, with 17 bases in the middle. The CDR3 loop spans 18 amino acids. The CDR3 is CASSFVGERSSGANVLTF. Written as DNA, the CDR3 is TGTGCCAGCAGCTTCGTCGGGGAGAGGAGCTCTGGGGCCAACGTCCTGACTTTC.

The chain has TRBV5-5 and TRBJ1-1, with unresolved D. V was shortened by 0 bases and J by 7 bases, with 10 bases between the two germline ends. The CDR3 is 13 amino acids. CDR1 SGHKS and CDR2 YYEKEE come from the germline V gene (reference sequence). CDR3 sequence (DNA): TGTGCCAGCAGCTTGGAGATGTACAGTGAAGCTTTCTTT. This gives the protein CASSLEMYSEAFF.

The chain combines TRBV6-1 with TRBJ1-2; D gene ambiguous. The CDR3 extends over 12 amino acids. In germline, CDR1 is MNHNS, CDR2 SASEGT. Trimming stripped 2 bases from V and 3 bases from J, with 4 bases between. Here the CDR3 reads CASSEQDYGYTF. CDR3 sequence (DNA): TGTGCCAGCAGTGAACAGGACTATGGCTACACCTTC.

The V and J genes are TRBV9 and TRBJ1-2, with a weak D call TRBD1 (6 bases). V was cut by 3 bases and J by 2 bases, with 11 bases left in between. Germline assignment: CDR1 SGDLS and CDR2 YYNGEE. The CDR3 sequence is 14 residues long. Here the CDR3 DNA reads TGTGCCAGCAGCGCCGGAGGGGGGAACTATGGCTACACCTTC. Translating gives CASSAGGGNYGYTF. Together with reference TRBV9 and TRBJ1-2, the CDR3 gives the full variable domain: DSGVTQTPKHLITATGQRVTLRCSPRSGDLSVYWYQQSLDQGLQFLIQYYNGEERAKGNILERFSAQQFPDLHSELNLSSLELGDSALYFCASSAGGGNYGYTFGSGTRLTVV.

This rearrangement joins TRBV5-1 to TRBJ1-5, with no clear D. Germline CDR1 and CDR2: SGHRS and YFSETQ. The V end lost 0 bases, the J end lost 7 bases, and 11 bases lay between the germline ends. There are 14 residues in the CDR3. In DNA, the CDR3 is TGCGCCAGCAGCTTGGGTCCAGGTCCCCAGCCCCAGCATTTT. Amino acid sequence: CASSLGPGPQPQHF.

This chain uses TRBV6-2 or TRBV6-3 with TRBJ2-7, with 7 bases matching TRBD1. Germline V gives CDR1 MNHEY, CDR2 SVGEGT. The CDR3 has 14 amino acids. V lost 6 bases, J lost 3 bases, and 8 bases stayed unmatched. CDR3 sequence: CASSRTQGVYEQYF. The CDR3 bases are TGTGCCAGCAGCCGAACTCAGGGGGTCTACGAGCAGTACTTC.

As DNA, the CDR3 is TGTGCCAGCAGCTTAGGACGCCGTGAGCAGTTCTTC. Translation: CASSLGRREQFF. The V gene is TRBV7-2, the J gene TRBJ2-1, with no clear D. This CDR3 contains 12 residues. V was clipped by 1 base and J by 9 bases, with 7 bases between them. CDR1 SGHTA and CDR2 FQGNSA come from the germline V gene.

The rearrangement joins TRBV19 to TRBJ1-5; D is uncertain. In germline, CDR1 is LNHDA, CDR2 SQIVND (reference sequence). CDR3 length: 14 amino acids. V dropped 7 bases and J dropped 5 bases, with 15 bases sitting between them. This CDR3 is CASNPGITDQPQHF. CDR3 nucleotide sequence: TGTGCCAGTAACCCCGGGATAACGGATCAGCCCCAGCATTTT. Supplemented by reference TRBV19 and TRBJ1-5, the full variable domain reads DGGITQSPKYLFRKEGQNVTLSCEQNLNHDAMYWYRQDPGQGLRLIYYSQIVNDFQKGDIAEGYSVSREKKESFPLTVTSAQKNPTAFYLCASNPGITDQPQHFGDGTRLSIL.

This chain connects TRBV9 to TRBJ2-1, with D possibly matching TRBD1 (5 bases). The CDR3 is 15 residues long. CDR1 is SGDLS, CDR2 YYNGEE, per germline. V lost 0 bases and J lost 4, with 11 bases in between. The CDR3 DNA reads TGTGCCAGCAGCGTAGAGGGCAGGGTTTACAATGAGCAGTTCTTC. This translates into CASSVEGRVYNEQFF. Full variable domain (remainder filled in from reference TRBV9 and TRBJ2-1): DSGVTQTPKHLITATGQRVTLRCSPRSGDLSVYWYQQSLDQGLQFLIQYYNGEERAKGNILERFSAQQFPDLHSELNLSSLELGDSALYFCASSVEGRVYNEQFFGPGTRLTVL.

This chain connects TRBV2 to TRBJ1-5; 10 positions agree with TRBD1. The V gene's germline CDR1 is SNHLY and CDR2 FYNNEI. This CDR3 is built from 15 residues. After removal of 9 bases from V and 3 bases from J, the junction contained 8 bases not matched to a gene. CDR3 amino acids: CASRPGQGFNQPQHF. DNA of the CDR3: TGTGCCAGTCGACCGGGACAGGGGTTCAATCAGCCCCAGCATTTT.

Written as DNA, the CDR3 is TGTGCCAGCAGTTTACGGCAGGGTGAGACCCAGTACTTC. Protein: CASSLRQGETQYF. The chain employs TRBV27 and TRBJ2-5, with a weak D call TRBD1 (5 bases). The CDR3 is made up of 13 amino acids. V was clipped by 2 bases and J by 5 bases, with 9 bases between them. CDR1 is MNHEY, CDR2 SMNVEV, per germline (reference sequence).

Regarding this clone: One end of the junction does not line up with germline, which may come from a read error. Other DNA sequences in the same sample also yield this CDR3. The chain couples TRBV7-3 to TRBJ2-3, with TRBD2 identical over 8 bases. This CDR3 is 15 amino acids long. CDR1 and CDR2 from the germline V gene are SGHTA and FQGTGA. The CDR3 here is CASSWTGGARDTQYF. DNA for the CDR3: TGCGCCAGCAGCTGGACCGGGGGGGCGAGGGATACGCAGTATTTT.

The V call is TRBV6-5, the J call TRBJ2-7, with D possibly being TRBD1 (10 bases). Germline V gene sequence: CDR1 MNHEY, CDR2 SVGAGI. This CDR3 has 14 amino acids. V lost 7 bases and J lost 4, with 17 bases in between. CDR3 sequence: CASTLAGQGYEQYF. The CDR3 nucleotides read TGTGCCAGCACCCTAGCGGGACAGGGGTACGAGCAGTACTTC.

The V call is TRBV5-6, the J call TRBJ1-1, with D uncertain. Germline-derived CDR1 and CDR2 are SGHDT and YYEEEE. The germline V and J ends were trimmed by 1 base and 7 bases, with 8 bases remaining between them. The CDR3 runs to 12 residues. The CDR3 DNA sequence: TGTGCCAGCAGCTTGTTGAGACTTGAAGCTTTCTTT. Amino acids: CASSLLRLEAFF.

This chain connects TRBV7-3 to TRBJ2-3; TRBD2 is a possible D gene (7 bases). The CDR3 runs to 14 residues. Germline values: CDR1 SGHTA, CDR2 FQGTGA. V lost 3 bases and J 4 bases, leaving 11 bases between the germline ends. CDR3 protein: CASSFRGAADTQYF. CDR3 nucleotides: TGTGCCAGCAGCTTCCGGGGGGCCGCAGATACGCAGTATTTT.

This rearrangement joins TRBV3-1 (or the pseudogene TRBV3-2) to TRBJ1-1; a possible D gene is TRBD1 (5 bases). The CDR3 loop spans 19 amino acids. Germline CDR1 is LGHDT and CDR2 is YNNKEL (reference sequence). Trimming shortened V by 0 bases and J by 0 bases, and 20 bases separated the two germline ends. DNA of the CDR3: TGTGCCAGCAGCCAAGATGGAGGACTGGGGACGGGCCTGAACACTGAAGCTTTCTTT. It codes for CASSQDGGLGTGLNTEAFF.

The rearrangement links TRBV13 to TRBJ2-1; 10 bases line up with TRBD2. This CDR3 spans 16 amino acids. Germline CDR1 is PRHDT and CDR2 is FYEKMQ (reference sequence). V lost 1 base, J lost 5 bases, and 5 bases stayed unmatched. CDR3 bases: TGTGCCAGCAGCTTAGTTAGCGGGGGGCCCAACAATGAGCAGTTCTTC. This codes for CASSLVSGGPNNEQFF.

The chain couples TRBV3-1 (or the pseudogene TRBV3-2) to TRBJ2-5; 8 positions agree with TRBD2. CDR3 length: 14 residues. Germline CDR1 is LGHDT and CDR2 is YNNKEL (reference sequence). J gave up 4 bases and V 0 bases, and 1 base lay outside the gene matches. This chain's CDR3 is CASSQEAGGETQYF. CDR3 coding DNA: TGTGCCAGCAGCCAAGAGGCGGGGGGAGAGACCCAGTACTTC.

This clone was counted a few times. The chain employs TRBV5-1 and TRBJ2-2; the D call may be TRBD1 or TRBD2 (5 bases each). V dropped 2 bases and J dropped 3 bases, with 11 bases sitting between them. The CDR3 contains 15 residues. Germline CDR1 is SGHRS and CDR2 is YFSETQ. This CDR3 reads CASSFRDAHTGELFF. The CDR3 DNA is TGCGCCAGCAGCTTCCGGGACGCCCACACCGGGGAGCTGTTTTTT.

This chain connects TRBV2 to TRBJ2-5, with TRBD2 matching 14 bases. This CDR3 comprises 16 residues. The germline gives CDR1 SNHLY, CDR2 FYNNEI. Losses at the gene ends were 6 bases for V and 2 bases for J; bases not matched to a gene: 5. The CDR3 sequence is CASSRLAGGSQETQYF. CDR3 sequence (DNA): TGTGCCAGCAGCCGACTAGCGGGGGGGTCACAAGAGACCCAGTACTTC.